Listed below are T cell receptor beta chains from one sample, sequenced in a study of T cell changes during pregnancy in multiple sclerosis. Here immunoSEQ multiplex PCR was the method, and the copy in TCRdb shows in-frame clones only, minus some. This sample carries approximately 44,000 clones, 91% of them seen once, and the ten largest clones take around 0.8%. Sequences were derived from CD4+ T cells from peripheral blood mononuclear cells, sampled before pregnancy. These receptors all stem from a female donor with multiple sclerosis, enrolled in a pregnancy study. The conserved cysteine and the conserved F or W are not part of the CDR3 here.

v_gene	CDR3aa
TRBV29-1	SVSPGQGFYGYT
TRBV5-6	ASSWGDLQETQY
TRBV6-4	ASSSPGGGYT
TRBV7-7	ASSLAAGNNEQF
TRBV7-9	ASSGGQGYAYEQY
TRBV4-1	ASSQSGLAGGSDTQY
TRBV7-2	ASSLGGYNSPLH
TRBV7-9	ASSVEDSPDQPQH
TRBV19	ASKTTGGGPTNEKLF
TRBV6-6	ASGTGVAGANVLT
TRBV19	ASSTRGGLDEQY
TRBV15	ATSRDLGRLYSNQPQH
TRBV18	ASSPPGGEYEQY
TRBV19	ASSNLGWTEKAEAF
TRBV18	ASSPLPPASNRGAYEQY
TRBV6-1	ASSEDRGTYGYT
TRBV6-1	ASTLGQISNYGYT
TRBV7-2	ASSSSFYEQY
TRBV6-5	ASSYWRDSNQPQH
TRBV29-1	SVEVTGDAGYT
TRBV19	ASIGRGLRNSPLH
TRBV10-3	AISDTPVAGANYGYT
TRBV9	ASSVDPPSGVYNEQF
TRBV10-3	AIAGQENDDGYT
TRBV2	ASGTGVSPYGYT
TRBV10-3	AISEGGSNSGNTIY
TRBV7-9	ASSSANWGDEKLF
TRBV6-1	ASSRQGSMNTEAF
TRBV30	AWGTGGISPLH
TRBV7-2	ASSLALDSPLH
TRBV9	ASSVSPGGNSPLH
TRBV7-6	ASSLAADSRRL
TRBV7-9	ASSLEASGYGYT
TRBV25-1	ASTPTGAQGTNYGYT
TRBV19	ASSRSPTDYGYT
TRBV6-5	ASSWDRMNSPLH
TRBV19	ASRGGYEQY
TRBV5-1	ASTRTSGSYEQY
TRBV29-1	SVEDTGNYGYT
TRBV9	ASSVGVSGGAGGSTDTQY